Listed here is a single T cell receptor (beta chain). The V end was cut by 3 bases, the J end by 1 base, with 10 bases between. The CDR3 length is 14 residues. Germline V lookup: CDR1 SGHRS, CDR2 YFSETQ. This sample is part of a study of glioma-infiltrating T cells after dendritic cell vaccination. Generated by immunoSEQ multiplex PCR, the TCRdb table keeps only in-frame clones and is missing some. The table has just over 95,000 clones, roughly 83% seen once. The genes are TRBV5-1 and TRBJ2-5; tentative D call: TRBD1 (5 bases). The sequencing here drew on blood, taken before dendritic cell vaccination. The sequence was collected from a human donor with glioblastoma. In nucleotides, the CDR3 is TGCGCCAGCAGCTCTGGACACAGCCAAGAGACCCAGTACTTC. This encodes CASSSGHSQETQYF.